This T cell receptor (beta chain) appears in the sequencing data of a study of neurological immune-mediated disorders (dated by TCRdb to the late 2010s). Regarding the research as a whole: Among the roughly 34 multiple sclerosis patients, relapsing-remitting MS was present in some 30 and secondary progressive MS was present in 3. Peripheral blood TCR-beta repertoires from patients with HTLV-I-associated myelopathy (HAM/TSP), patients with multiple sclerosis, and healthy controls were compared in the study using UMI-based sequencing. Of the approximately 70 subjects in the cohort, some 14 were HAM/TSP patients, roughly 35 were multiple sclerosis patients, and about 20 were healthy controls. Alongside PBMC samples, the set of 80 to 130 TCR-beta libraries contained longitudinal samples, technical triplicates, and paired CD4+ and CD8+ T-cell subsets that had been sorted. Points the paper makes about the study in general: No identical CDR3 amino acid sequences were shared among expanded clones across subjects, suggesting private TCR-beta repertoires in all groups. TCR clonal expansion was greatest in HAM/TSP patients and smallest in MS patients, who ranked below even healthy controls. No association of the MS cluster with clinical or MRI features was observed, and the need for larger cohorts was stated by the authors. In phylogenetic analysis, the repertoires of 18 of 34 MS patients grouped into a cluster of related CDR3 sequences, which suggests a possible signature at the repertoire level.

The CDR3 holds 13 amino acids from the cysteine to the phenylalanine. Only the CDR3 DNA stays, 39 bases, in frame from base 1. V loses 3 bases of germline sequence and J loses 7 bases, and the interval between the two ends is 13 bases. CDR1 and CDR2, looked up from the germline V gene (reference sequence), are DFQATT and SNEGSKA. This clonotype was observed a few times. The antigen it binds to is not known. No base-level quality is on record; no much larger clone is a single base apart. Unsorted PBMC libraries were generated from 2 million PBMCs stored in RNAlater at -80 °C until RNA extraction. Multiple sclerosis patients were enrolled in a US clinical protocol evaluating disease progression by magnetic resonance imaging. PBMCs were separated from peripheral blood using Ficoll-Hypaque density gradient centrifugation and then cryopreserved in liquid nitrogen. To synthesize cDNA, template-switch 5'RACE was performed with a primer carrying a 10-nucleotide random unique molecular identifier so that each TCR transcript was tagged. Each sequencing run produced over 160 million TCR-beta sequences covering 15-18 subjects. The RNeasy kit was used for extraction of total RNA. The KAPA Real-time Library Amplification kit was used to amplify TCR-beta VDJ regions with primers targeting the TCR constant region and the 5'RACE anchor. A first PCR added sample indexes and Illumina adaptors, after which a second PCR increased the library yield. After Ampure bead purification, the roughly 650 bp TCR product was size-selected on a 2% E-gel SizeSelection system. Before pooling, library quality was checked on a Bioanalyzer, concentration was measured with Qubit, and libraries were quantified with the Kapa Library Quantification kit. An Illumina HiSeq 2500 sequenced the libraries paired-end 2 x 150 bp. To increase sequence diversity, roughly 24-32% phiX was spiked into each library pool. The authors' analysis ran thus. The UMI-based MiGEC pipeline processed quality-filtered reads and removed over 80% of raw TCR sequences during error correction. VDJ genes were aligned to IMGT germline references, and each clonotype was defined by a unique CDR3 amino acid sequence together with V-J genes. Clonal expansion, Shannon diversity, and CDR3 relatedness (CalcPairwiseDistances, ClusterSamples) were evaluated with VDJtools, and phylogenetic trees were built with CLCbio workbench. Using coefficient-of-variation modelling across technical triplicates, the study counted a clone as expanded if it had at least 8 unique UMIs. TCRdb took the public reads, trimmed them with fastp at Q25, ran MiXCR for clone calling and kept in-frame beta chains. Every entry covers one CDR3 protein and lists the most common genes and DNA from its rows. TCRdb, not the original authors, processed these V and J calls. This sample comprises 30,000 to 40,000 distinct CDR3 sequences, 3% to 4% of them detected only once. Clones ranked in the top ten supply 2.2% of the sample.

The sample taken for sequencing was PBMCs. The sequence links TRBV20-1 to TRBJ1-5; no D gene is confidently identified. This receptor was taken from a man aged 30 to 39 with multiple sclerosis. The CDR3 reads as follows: CSASRGIEQPQHF. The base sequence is TGCAGTGCTAGTCGGGGAATTGAGCAGCCCCAGCATTTT.